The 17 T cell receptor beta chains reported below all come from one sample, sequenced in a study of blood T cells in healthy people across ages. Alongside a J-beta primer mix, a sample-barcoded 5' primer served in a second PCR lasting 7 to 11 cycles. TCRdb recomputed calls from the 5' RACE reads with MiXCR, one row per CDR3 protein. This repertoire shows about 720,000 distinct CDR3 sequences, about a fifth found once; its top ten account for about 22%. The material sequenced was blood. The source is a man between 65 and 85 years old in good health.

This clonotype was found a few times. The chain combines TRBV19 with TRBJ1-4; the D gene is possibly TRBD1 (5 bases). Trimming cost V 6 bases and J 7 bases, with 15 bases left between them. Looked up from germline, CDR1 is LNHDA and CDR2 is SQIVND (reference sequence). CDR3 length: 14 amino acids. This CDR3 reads CASRARGEGEKLFF. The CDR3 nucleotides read TGTGCCAGTAGGGCCCGGGGGGAAGGTGAAAAACTGTTTTTT.

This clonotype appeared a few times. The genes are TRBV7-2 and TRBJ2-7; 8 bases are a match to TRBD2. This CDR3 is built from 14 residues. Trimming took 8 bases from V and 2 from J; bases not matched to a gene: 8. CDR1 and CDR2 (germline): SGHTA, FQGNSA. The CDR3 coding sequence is TGTGCCAGCCGACCGGCGGGGGGTACCTACGAGCAGTACTTC. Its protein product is CASRPAGGTYEQYF.

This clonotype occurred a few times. DNA for the CDR3: TGCAGTGCTGAAAAGGGACTAGTGGGGGGTGAGCAGTTCTTC. Residues: CSAEKGLVGGEQFF. V gene TRBV20-1 combines with J gene TRBJ2-1, with TRBD2 matching over 8 bases. J was trimmed by 9 bases and V by 5 bases; bases with no gene match: 12. From germline, CDR1 is DFQATT and CDR2 SNEGSKA (reference sequence). This CDR3 spans 14 amino acids.

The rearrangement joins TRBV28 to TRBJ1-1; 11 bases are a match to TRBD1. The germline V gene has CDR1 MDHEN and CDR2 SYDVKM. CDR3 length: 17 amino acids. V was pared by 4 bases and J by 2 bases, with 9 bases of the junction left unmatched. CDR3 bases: TGTGCCAGCAGTTCTGGACAGGGGGCCAGGAAAAACACTGAAGCTTTCTTT. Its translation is CASSSGQGARKNTEAFF.

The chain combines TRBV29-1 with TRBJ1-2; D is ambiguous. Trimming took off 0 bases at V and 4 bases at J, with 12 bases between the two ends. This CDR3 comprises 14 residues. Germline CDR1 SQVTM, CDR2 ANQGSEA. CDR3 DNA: TGCAGCGTTGAAGATCTACCGTGGAGCTATGGCTACACCTTC. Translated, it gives CSVEDLPWSYGYTF.

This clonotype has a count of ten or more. The CDR3: CASSPTSGSYEQYF. The CDR3 coding sequence is TGTGCCAGCAGCCCGACTAGCGGGAGTTACGAGCAGTACTTC. V usage is TRBV7-9 and J usage is TRBJ2-7, with TRBD2 matching 12 bases. The V gene's germline CDR1 is SEHNR and CDR2 FQNEAQ (reference sequence). The ends lost 5 bases at V and 4 bases at J; junction bases unmatched: 3. The CDR3 extends over 14 amino acids.

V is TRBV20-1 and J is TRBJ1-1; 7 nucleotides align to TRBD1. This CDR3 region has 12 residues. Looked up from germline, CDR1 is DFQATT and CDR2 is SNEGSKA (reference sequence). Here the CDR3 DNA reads TGCATTGGCGGGCAGGGGGGCACTGAAGCTTTCTTT. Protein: CIGGQGGTEAFF.

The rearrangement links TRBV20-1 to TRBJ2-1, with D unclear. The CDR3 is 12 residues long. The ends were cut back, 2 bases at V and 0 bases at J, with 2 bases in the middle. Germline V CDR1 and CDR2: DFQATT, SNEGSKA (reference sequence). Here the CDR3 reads CSARPSYNEQFF. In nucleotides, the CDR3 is TGCAGTGCTAGACCCTCCTACAATGAGCAGTTCTTC.

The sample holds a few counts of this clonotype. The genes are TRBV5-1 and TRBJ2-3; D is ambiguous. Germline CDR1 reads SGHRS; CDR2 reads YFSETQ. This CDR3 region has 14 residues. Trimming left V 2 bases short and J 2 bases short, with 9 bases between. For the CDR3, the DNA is TGCGCCAGCAGCTTAGCCGAGGACACAGATACGCAGTATTTT. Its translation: CASSLAEDTDTQYF.

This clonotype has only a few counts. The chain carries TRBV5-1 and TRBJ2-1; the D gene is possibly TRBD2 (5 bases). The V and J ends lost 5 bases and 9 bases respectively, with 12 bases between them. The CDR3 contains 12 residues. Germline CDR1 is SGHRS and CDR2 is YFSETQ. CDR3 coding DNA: TGCGCCAGCAGGAAAGAGGGTGGTGAGCAGTTCTTC. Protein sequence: CASRKEGGEQFF.

In DNA form, the CDR3 reads TGTGCCACCAGTGATTTCGGGACTAGCGGGGGGAATGAGCAGTTCTTC. This codes for CATSDFGTSGGNEQFF. The V call is TRBV24-1, the J call TRBJ2-1; 15 nucleotides align to TRBD2. Germline CDR1 KGHDR, CDR2 SFDVKD. The CDR3 is 16 amino acids. Trimming removed 1 base from V and 7 bases from J; junction bases left unmatched: 1.

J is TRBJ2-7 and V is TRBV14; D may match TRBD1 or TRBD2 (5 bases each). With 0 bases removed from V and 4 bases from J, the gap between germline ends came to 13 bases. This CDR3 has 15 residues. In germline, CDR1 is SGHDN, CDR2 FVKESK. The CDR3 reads CASSQEPGAKYEQYF. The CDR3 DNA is TGTGCCAGCAGCCAAGAACCCGGGGCCAAATACGAGCAGTACTTC.

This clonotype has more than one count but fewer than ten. For the CDR3, the DNA is TGTGCCAGCAGCTCGGATACAAGAGGAGATGAGCAGTTCTTC. Translated, it gives CASSSDTRGDEQFF. V usage is TRBV7-2 and J usage is TRBJ2-1; D remains unclear. Germline V gene data show CDR1 as SGHTA and CDR2 as FQGNSA. The CDR3 is 14 amino acids. With 4 bases removed from V and 8 bases from J, the gap between germline ends came to 15 bases.

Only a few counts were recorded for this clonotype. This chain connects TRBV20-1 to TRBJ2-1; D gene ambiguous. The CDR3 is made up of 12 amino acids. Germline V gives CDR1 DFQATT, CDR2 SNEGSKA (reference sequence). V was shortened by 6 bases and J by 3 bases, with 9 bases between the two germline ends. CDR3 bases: TGCAGTGCCCCGGAACTCTACAATGAGCAGTTCTTC. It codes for CSAPELYNEQFF.

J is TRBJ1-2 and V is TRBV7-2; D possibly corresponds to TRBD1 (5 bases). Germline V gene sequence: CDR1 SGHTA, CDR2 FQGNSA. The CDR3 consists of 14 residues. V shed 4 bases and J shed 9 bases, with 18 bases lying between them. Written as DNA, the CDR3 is TGTGCCAGCAGCTCGATCGACAGCTACCGGCGCTACACCTTC. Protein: CASSSIDSYRRYTF.

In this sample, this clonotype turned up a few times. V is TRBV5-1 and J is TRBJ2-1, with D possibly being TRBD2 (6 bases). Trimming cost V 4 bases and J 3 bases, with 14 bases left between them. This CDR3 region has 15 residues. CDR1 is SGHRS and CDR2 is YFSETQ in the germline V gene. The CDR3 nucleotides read TGCGCCAGCAGCATTCCCCGGGACTTCTACAATGAGCAGTTCTTC. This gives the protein CASSIPRDFYNEQFF.

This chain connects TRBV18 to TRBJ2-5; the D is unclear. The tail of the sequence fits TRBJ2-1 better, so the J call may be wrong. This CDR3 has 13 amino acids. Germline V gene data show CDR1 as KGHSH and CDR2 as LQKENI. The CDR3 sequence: CASSPPLINEQFF. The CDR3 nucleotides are TGTGCCAGCTCCCCGCCCCTCATTAATGAGCAGTTCTTC.